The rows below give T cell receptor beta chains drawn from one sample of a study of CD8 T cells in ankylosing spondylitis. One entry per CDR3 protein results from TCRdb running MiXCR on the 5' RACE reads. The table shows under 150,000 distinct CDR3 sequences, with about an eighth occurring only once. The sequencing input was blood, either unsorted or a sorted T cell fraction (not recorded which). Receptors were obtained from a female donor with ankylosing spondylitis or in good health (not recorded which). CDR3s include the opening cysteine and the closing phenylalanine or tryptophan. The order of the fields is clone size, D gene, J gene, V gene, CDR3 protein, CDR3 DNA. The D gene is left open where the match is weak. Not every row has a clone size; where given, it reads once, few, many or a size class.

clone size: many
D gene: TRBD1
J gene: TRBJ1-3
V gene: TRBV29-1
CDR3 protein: CSVRTGGTAYTIYF
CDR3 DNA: TGCAGCGTTCGGACAGGGGGCACGGCCTACACCATATATTTT

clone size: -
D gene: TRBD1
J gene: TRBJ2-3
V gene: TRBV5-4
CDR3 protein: CASSSTDRGPTDTQYF
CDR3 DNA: TGTGCCAGCAGCTCGACGGACAGGGGGCCCACAGATACGCAGTATTTT

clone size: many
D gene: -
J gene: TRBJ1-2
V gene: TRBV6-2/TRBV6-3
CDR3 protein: CASRVDSNYGYTF
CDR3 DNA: TGTGCCAGCAGGGTCGACAGTAACTATGGCTACACCTTC

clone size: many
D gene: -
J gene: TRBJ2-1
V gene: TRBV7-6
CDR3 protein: CASSSASGFNNEQFF
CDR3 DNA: TGTGCCAGCAGCTCCGCCTCGGGATTCAACAATGAGCAGTTCTTC

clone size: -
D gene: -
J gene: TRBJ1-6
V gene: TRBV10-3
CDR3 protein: CAIKDSFNSPLHF
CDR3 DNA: TGTGCCATCAAGGACAGTTTTAATTCACCCCTCCACTTT

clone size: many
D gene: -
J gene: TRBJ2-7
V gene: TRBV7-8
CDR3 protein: CASSSYRPSSYEQYF
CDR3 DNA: TGTGCCAGCAGCTCCTACAGGCCGAGCTCCTACGAGCAGTACTTC

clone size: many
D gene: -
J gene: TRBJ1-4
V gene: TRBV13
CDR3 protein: CASSLRGLGFWDNEKLFF
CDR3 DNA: TGTGCCAGCAGCTTACGCGGTTTGGGTTTTTGGGATAATGAAAAACTGTTTTTT

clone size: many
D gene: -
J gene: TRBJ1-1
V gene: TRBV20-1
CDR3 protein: CSARDGDTEAFF
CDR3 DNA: TGCAGTGCTAGAGATGGCGACACTGAAGCTTTCTTT

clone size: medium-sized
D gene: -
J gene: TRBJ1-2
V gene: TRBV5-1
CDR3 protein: CASSLLTGMDGYTF
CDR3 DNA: TGCGCCAGCAGCTTGTTGACGGGGATGGATGGCTACACCTTC

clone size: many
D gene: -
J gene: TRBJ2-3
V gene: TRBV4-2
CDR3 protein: CASSLQDERTDTQYF
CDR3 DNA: TGTGCCAGCAGCCTGCAGGACGAGCGCACAGATACGCAGTATTTT

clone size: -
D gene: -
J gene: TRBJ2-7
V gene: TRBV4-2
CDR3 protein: CASSQDREPSEQYF
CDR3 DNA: TGTGCCAGCAGCCAAGATCGCGAACCCTCCGAGCAGTACTTC

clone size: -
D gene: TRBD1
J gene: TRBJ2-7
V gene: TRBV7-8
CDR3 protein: CASSLTPGQLYEQYF
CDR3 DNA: TGTGCCAGCAGCTTAACCCCGGGACAGCTCTACGAGCAGTACTTC

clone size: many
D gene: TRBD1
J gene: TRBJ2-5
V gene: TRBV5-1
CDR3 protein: CASSMGTGRGQETQYF
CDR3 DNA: TGCGCCAGCAGCATGGGGACAGGTAGAGGGCAAGAGACCCAGTACTTC

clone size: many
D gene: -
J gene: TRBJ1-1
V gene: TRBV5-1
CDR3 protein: CASSQGTEAFF
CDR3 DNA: TGCGCCAGCAGCCAGGGGACTGAAGCTTTCTTT

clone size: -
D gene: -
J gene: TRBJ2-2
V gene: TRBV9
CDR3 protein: CASSLGTGPTGELFF
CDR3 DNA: TGTGCCAGCAGCCTTGGGACGGGGCCGACCGGGGAGCTATTTTTT

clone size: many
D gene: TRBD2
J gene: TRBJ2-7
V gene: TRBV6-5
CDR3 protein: CASSYSPTSGGDEQYF
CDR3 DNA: TGTGCCAGCAGTTACTCCCCGACTAGCGGGGGCGACGAGCAGTACTTC

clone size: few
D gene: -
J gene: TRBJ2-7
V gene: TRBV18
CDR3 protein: CASSEGQGGTSYEQYF
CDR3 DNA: TGTGCCAGCTCAGAGGGCCAGGGGGGTACATCCTACGAGCAGTACTTC

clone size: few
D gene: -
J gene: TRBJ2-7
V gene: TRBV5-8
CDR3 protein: CASTEERVGVYEQYF
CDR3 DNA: TGTGCCAGCACCGAGGAGAGGGTGGGAGTCTACGAGCAGTACTTC

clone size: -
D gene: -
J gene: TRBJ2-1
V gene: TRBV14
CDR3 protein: CASSQEGRTPRNEQFF
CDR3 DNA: TGTGCCAGCAGCCAAGAAGGCCGGACCCCCCGCAATGAGCAGTTCTTC

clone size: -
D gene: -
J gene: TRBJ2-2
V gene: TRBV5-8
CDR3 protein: CASSLLHNTGELFF
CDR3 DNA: TGTGCCAGCAGCCTTTTACACAACACCGGGGAGCTGTTTTTT

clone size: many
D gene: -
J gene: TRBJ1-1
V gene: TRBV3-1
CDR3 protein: CASNFKGSTEAFF
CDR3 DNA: TGTGCCAGCAACTTCAAGGGAAGCACTGAAGCTTTCTTT

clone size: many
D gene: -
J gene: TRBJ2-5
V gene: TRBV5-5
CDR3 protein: CASSPGPQETQYF
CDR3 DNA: TGTGCCAGCAGCCCAGGTCCCCAAGAGACCCAGTACTTC

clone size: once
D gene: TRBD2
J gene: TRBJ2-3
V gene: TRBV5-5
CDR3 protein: CASSSRPTSGGATDTQYF
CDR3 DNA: TGTGCCAGCAGCTCCCGCCCTACTAGCGGGGGGGCCACAGATACGCAGTATTTT

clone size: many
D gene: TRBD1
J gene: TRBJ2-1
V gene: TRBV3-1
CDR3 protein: CASSQSGTGNNEQFF
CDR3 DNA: TGTGCCAGCAGCCAGTCCGGGACAGGAAACAATGAGCAGTTCTTC

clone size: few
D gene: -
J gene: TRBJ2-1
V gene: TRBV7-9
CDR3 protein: CASSLESFVGGEQFF
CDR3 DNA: TGTGCCAGCAGCTTAGAGTCATTTGTGGGCGGTGAGCAGTTCTTC

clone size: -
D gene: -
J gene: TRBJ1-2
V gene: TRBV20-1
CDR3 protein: CSARDPQGGFGYTF
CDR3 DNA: TGCAGTGCTAGAGATCCCCAGGGCGGGTTTGGCTACACCTTC

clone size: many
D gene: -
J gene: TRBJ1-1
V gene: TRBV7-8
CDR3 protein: CASSLRGGGEAFF
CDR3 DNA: TGTGCCAGCAGCTTAAGGGGTGGAGGTGAAGCTTTCTTT

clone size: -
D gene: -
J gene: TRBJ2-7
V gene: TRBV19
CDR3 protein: CASSTRSYRAEQYF
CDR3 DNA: TGTGCCAGTAGTACCCGCTCCTACAGGGCCGAGCAGTACTTC

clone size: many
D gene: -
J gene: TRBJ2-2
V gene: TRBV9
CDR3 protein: CASSVGRDPTGELFF
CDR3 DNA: TGTGCCAGCAGCGTAGGCAGGGACCCCACCGGGGAGCTGTTTTTT

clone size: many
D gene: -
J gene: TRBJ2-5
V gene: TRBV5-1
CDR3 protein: CASTFGGLNSETQYF
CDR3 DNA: TGCGCCAGCACCTTCGGGGGGCTCAATAGCGAGACCCAGTACTTC

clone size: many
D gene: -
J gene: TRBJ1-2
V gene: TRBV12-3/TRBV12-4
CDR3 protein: CASTHPAAGYYGYTF
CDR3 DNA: TGTGCCAGCACCCACCCGGCAGCGGGGTACTATGGCTACACCTTC

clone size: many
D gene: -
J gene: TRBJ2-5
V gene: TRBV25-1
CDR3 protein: CASNSRAAETQYF
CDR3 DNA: TGTGCCAGCAACTCGAGGGCGGCAGAGACCCAGTACTTC

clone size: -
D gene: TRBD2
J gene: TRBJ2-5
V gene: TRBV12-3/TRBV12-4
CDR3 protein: CASSLLDSGLAFQETQYF
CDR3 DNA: TGTGCCAGCAGTTTGCTTGACTCGGGACTAGCGTTTCAAGAGACCCAGTACTTC

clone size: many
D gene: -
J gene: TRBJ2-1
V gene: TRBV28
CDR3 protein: CASNLVNEQFF
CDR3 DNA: TGTGCCAGCAATTTGGTGAATGAGCAGTTCTTC

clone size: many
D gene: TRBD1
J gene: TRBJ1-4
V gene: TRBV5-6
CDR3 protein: CASSLEGAPTNEKLFF
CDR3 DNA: TGTGCCAGCAGCCTGGAGGGGGCCCCAACTAATGAAAAACTGTTTTTT

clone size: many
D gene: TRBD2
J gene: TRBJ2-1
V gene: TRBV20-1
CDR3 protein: CSASGGAGQFF
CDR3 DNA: TGCAGTGCTTCGGGGGGGGCAGGGCAGTTCTTC

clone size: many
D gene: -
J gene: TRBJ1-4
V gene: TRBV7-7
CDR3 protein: CASSRGPTEKLFF
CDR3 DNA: TGTGCCAGCAGCCGGGGTCCTACTGAAAAACTGTTTTTT

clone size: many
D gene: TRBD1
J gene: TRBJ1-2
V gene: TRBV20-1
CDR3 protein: CSARDQKGTGYGYTF
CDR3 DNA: TGCAGTGCTAGAGATCAAAAGGGGACAGGGTACGGCTACACCTTC

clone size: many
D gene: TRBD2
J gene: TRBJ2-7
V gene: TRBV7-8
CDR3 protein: CASSLGGLATYEQYF
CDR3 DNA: TGTGCCAGCAGCTTAGGGGGACTAGCAACCTACGAGCAGTACTTC

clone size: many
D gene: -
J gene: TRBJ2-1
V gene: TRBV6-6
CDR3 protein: CASSPYNDEQFF
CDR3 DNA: TGTGCCAGCAGCCCCTACAATGATGAGCAGTTCTTC

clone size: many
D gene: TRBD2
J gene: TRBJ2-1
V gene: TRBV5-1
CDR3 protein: CASSFNPSGGDNEQFF
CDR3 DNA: TGCGCCAGCAGCTTCAACCCTAGCGGGGGGGACAATGAGCAGTTCTTC

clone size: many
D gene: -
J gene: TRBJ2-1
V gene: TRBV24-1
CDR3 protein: CATSDLRQRDEQFF
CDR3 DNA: TGTGCCACCAGTGACCTACGACAGCGGGATGAGCAGTTCTTC